This TCR beta chain was sequenced during a study of blood T cell repertoires in COVID-19 (dated by TCRdb to about 2020). In the study overall: Recovered participants in ImmuneRACE Cohort 3 were defined by two consecutive negative NP/OP PCR tests, clearance by a healthcare professional, or resolution of symptoms. Samples covering the acute and convalescent phases of COVID-19 were provided by collaborators in the United States, Italy and Spain. The prospective study material was composed of cDNA or gDNA derived from T cells, B-cell-depleted T cells, or PBMCs. Samples came from the ongoing ImmuneRACE study (first 160 participants) plus 1,254 subjects from 6 global collaborators. A freely available public database, intended as a resource for researchers studying the immune response to SARS-CoV-2, is where the repertoires were released. Deeply sampled blood TCRbeta repertoires from subjects exposed to, actively infected with, or recovered from COVID-19 were included in the dataset. HLA class I and class II types, where available, came from metadata supplied by the sample provider rather than from assay-based typing. A de-identified subject ID, COVID-19 status, age in years and sex were almost always included in the sample metadata. The paper as a whole reports these results and caveats: The quantity of clinical and demographic metadata differed by source and by participant and was supplied without curation.

The immunoSEQ Assay, a bias-controlled multiplex PCR, was used to amplify TCRbeta CDR3 regions from genomic DNA. For the original study's pipeline: The number of nucleated cells in each sample was estimated from the amplification of reference gene primers within the assay. Sequence reads were collapsed and filtered to measure the absolute abundance of every unique TCRbeta CDR3 rearrangement. For each sample, productive Simpson clonality was calculated as the square root of Simpson's diversity index across productive rearrangements. What TCRdb holds here is the immuneACCESS table cut down to in-frame rearrangements. Part of the clones is not present; checked against another copy, under half of the missing clones reflect an unresolved V gene, and the others are unexplained. That table gives V, J and clone size, and the DNA gave D and trimming. This sample gives about 190,000 clones in total; around 87% of them show up just once. The ten largest clones take up 20% to 25% of the sample.

In the prospective study, participants were roughly 18 to 90 years old, resided in 25 or so geographic areas of the United States, and were enrolled through a virtual design. In the prospective study, cohorts were assigned on the basis of participant-reported clinical history obtained from a screening survey and a study questionnaire. Mobile phlebotomists in the prospective study collected whole blood, serum and a nasopharyngeal or oropharyngeal swab from every participant. Participants in the prospective study had the option to provide additional blood draws and questionnaires over an approximately two-month period. Prospective study blood samples were shipped either frozen or at room temperature before DNA extraction. Regarding this clone: Its specific antigen is unknown. Within one base of it there is no much larger clone, and no base qualities were kept.

CDR1 MNHEY and CDR2 SMNVEV were looked up in the germline V gene (reference sequence). The CDR3 contains 15 residues, cysteine and phenylalanine counted. The retained sequence is limited to the CDR3, 45 bases, with the frame set at the first base. The V end gives up 5 bases and the J end 4 bases, leaving 7 bases in the junction not matched to a gene. The sample taken for sequencing was PBMCs or T cells enriched from blood (not recorded which). The sequence came from a woman aged 35 to 49 in a cohort exposed to, infected with or recovered from COVID-19 (not recorded which). Here the chain combines TRBV27 and TRBJ2-1; 8 central nucleotides agree with TRBD2. The DNA sequence is as follows: TGTGCCAGCAGTAGCGGGAGTCCGATATACAATGAGCAGTTCTTC. The encoded protein is CASSSGSPIYNEQFF.